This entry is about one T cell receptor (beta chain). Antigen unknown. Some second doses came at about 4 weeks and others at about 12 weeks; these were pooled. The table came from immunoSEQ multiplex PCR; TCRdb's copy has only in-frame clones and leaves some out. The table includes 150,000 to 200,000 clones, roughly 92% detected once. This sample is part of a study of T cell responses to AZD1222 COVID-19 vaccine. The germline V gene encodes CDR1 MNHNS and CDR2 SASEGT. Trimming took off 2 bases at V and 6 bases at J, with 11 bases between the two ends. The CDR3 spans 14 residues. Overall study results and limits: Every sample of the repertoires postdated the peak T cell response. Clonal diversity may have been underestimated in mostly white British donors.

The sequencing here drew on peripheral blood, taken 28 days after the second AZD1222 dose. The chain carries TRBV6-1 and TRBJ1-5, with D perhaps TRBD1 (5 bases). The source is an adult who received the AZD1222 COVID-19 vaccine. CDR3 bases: TGTGCCAGCAGTGAATCACCGGGGGTTCAGCCCCAGCATTTT. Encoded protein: CASSESPGVQPQHF.